Below are 30 T cell receptor beta chains sequenced from a single sample in a study of blood T cell repertoires in COVID-19. Assay: immunoSEQ multiplex PCR; the TCRdb copy retains only in-frame clones and omits some. The profile covers just over 300,000 clones, with 80% to 90% appearing a single time and less than 2.5% taken by the ten largest. The source material was PBMCs or T cells enriched from blood (not recorded which). These receptors were taken from a young man who had recovered from COVID-19.

This clone has only a few counts. J is TRBJ1-6 and V is TRBV10-3, with D hard to call. Trimming removed 0 bases from V and 2 bases from J, with 11 bases in between. The CDR3 has 17 residues. Germline lookup yields CDR1 ENHRY and CDR2 SYGVKD. DNA for the CDR3: TGTGCCATCAGTGAGTCTTTCACGAGAACCTATAATTCACCCCTCCACTTT. Translated, it gives CAISESFTRTYNSPLHF.

J is TRBJ2-2 and V is TRBV2; 7 nucleotides line up with TRBD1. The CDR3 is 16 residues long. Trimming at V came to 5 bases and at J to 0 bases, leaving 6 bases not matched to a gene. CDR1 is SNHLY, CDR2 FYNNEI, per germline. The CDR3 spells CASSLTGQSNTGELFF. The CDR3 nucleotides are TGTGCCAGCAGTCTTACGGGACAGTCGAACACCGGGGAGCTGTTTTTT.

This clone turned up a few times. Within the sample, other DNA sequences also encode this same CDR3. The gene calls are TRBV5-4 and TRBJ2-7; no clear D. Deletions cut 0 bases from V and 1 base from J, with 5 bases between. The CDR3 length is 13 residues. In germline, CDR1 is SGHNT, CDR2 YYREEE (reference sequence). In DNA form, the CDR3 reads TGTGCCAGCAGCTTGGCCGGTTCCTACGAGCAGTACTTC. Translated: CASSLAGSYEQYF.

The chain combines TRBV10-1 with TRBJ2-1, with TRBD2 matching over 10 bases. The germline CDR1 and CDR2 sequences are WNHNN and SYGVQD (reference sequence). V trimming: 6 bases; J trimming: 10 bases; junction bases outside the gene matches: 9. This CDR3 region has 14 residues. CDR3 bases: TGCGCCAGCAGCACAGGGACTAGCGTCGGGGAGCAGTTCTTC. It yields the protein CASSTGTSVGEQFF.

The V and J genes are TRBV4-3 and TRBJ1-5; a possible D gene is TRBD1 (6 bases). V dropped 0 bases and J dropped 7 bases, with 22 bases sitting between them. Germline V gives CDR1 LGHNA, CDR2 YSLEER. This CDR3 contains 18 residues. CDR3 region: CASSQDFPGTGIRQPQHF. For the CDR3, the DNA is TGCGCCAGCAGCCAAGATTTCCCCGGAACAGGGATACGCCAGCCCCAGCATTTT.

V gene TRBV9 combines with J gene TRBJ1-3; TRBD1 is a possible D gene (6 bases). The CDR3 sequence is 17 residues long. V lost 4 bases and J 0 bases, leaving 17 bases between the germline ends. The V gene's germline CDR1 is SGDLS and CDR2 YYNGEE. The CDR3 DNA reads TGTGCCAGCAGCCTAACTACCGGACAGAGCTCTGGAAACACCATATATTTT. Translated, it gives CASSLTTGQSSGNTIYF.

The rearrangement joins TRBV5-1 to TRBJ1-1, with a weak D call TRBD1 (6 bases). The ends were cut back, 0 bases at V and 0 bases at J, with 9 bases in the middle. Germline V gene lookup returns CDR1 SGHRS and CDR2 YFSETQ. The CDR3 contains 15 residues. This CDR3 is CASSLAQGLNTEAFF. CDR3 nucleotides: TGCGCCAGCAGCTTGGCTCAGGGGCTGAACACTGAAGCTTTCTTT.

The chain carries TRBV6-5 and TRBJ1-2; 7 bases fit TRBD1. Germline values: CDR1 MNHEY, CDR2 SVGAGI. V was pared by 4 bases and J by 4 bases, with 0 bases of the junction left unmatched. This CDR3 is 12 amino acids long. CDR3 sequence reads: CASSWTGYGYTF. The DNA for the CDR3 is TGTGCCAGCAGTTGGACAGGCTATGGCTACACCTTC.

The genes are TRBV2 and TRBJ1-3; weak D call: TRBD1 (5 bases). V shed 2 bases and J shed 0 bases, with 11 bases lying between them. The CDR3 has 16 residues. From germline, CDR1 is SNHLY and CDR2 FYNNEI. CDR3 protein: CASSEQGRSSGNTIYF. DNA of the CDR3: TGTGCCAGCAGTGAACAGGGCAGAAGCTCTGGAAACACCATATATTTT. Variable domain in full (rest from reference TRBV2 and TRBJ1-3): EPEVTQTPSHQVTQMGQEVILRCVPISNHLYFYWYRQILGQKVEFLVSFYNNEISEKSEIFDDQFSVERPDGSNFTLKIRSTKLEDSAMYFCASSEQGRSSGNTIYFGEGSWLTVV.

This sequence joins TRBV5-1 and TRBJ1-1; D remains ambiguous. The CDR3 extends over 16 amino acids. The V end lost 0 bases, the J end lost 1 base, and 13 bases lay between the germline ends. Germline CDR1 SGHRS, CDR2 YFSETQ. The CDR3 here is CASSLVPAAKNTEAFF. The CDR3, as DNA: TGCGCCAGCAGCTTGGTTCCGGCAGCGAAGAACACTGAAGCTTTCTTT. Full variable domain (rest looked up from reference TRBV5-1 and TRBJ1-1): KAGVTQTPRYLIKTRGQQVTLSCSPISGHRSVSWYQQTPGQGLQFLFEYFSETQRNKGNFPGRFSGRQFSNSRSEMNVSTLELGDSALYLCASSLVPAAKNTEAFFGQGTRLTVV.

This clone was seen at least ten times. The chain uses TRBV12-3 or TRBV12-4 and TRBJ1-1, with a possible D match to TRBD1 (5 bases). Deletions cut 5 bases from V and 5 bases from J, with 9 bases between. CDR3 length: 12 residues. Here the CDR3 DNA reads TGTGCCAGCAGTACCAGGGTTACTGAAGCTTTCTTT. Translating gives CASSTRVTEAFF.

The rearrangement uses TRBV9 and TRBJ1-1; possible D gene TRBD1, 5 bases. Deletions cut 3 bases from V and 3 bases from J, with 15 bases between. CDR1 SGDLS and CDR2 YYNGEE come from the germline V gene. The CDR3 extends over 15 amino acids. CDR3 nucleotides: TGTGCCAGCAGCGCCCTACTGGGGGGGTACACTGAAGCTTTCTTT. It codes for CASSALLGGYTEAFF.

V and J are TRBV21-1 and TRBJ1-2. TRBV21-1 is deemed a pseudogene. The CDR3 loop spans 23 amino acids. This CDR3 is CASSKPSGRQAGLLWRVNYGYTF. As DNA, the CDR3 is TGTGCCAGCAGCAAACCTTCGGGGAGGCAGGCAGGACTTCTTTGGAGAGTCAACTATGGCTACACCTTC.

The rearrangement joins TRBV27 to TRBJ1-6; D remains ambiguous. The germline CDR1 and CDR2 sequences are MNHEY and SMNVEV (reference sequence). Trimming took off 7 bases at V and 0 bases at J, with 7 bases between the two ends. This CDR3 is 14 amino acids long. CDR3 sequence reads: CASMSGSYNSPLHF. The CDR3 region has the DNA TGTGCCAGCATGAGCGGCTCCTATAATTCACCCCTCCACTTT.

The rearrangement uses TRBV19 and TRBJ2-5, with 9 bases aligning to TRBD1. The J segment lost 5 bases and the V segment lost 4 bases, leaving 5 bases of the junction unmatched. This CDR3 contains 14 residues. Looked up from germline, CDR1 is LNHDA and CDR2 is SQIVND (reference sequence). This CDR3 reads CASSRQGGRETQYF. DNA for the CDR3: TGTGCCAGTAGTAGACAGGGGGGAAGGGAGACCCAGTACTTC. The full variable domain, in which reference TRBV19 and TRBJ2-5 provide the parts outside the CDR3, is DGGITQSPKYLFRKEGQNVTLSCEQNLNHDAMYWYRQDPGQGLRLIYYSQIVNDFQKGDIAEGYSVSREKKESFPLTVTSAQKNPTAFYLCASSRQGGRETQYFGPGTRLLVL.

In this sample, this clone turned up a few times. J is TRBJ1-5 and V is TRBV11-2; no definite D call. There are 13 residues in the CDR3. The germline V gene has CDR1 SGHAT and CDR2 FQNNGV. Trimming cost V 0 bases and J 7 bases, with 7 bases left between them. The CDR3: CASSLDREQPQHF. CDR3 coding DNA: TGTGCCAGCAGCTTAGATCGGGAGCAGCCCCAGCATTTT.

This chain uses TRBV13 with TRBJ1-2; D gene ambiguous. Germline CDR1 and CDR2: PRHDT and FYEKMQ (reference sequence). With 4 bases removed from V and 3 bases from J, the gap between germline ends came to 6 bases. The CDR3 has 12 amino acids. CDR3 sequence: CASSSRDYGYTF. Written as DNA, the CDR3 is TGTGCCAGCAGCTCCCGGGACTATGGCTACACCTTC.

The J gene is TRBJ2-1, the V gene TRBV11-2; 10 nucleotides line up with TRBD1. CDR3 length: 15 amino acids. The V gene's germline CDR1 is SGHAT and CDR2 FQNNGV. J gave up 4 bases and V 5 bases, and 5 bases lay outside the gene matches. CDR3 sequence: CASSDRDRGYNEQFF. The CDR3 DNA sequence: TGTGCCAGCAGCGACCGGGACAGGGGATACAATGAGCAGTTCTTC.

The chain recombines TRBV7-2 with TRBJ1-6; 7 bases are a match to TRBD1. Per the germline V gene, CDR1 is SGHTA and CDR2 is FQGNSA. The CDR3 is 16 residues long. The V gene end was trimmed by 7 bases and the J gene end by 5 bases; junction bases not matched to a gene: 11. CDR3 nucleotides: TGTGCCAGCACCCAGGCTTCGGGACAGAATAATTCACCCCTCCACTTT. The encoded protein is CASTQASGQNNSPLHF.

The rearrangement uses TRBV5-1 and TRBJ1-1; D uncertain. The ends were cut back, 4 bases at V and 0 bases at J, with 7 bases in the middle. The CDR3 contains 13 residues. Germline V CDR1 and CDR2: SGHRS, YFSETQ. The CDR3 nucleotides read TGCGCCAGCAGCGAGGAGCTGAACACTGAAGCTTTCTTT. It yields the protein CASSEELNTEAFF. Drawing the rest from reference TRBV5-1 and TRBJ1-1, the complete variable domain is KAGVTQTPRYLIKTRGQQVTLSCSPISGHRSVSWYQQTPGQGLQFLFEYFSETQRNKGNFPGRFSGRQFSNSRSEMNVSTLELGDSALYLCASSEELNTEAFFGQGTRLTVV.

The chain employs TRBV15 and TRBJ1-1; D not certain. The germline CDR1 and CDR2 sequences are LNHNV and YYDKDF (reference sequence). The CDR3 is made up of 13 amino acids. Trimming took off 0 bases at V and 8 bases at J, with 10 bases between the two ends. The CDR3 sequence: CATSRDLAEEAFF. CDR3 nucleotides: TGTGCCACCAGCAGAGATTTGGCAGAAGAAGCTTTCTTT.

The rearrangement uses TRBV4-3 and TRBJ2-1, with TRBD1 as a possible D gene (5 bases). Germline V lookup: CDR1 LGHNA, CDR2 YSLEER. V lost 0 bases, J lost 5 bases, and 8 bases lay in between. CDR3 length: 14 amino acids. The CDR3 reads CASSQDVQDNEQFF. The CDR3 nucleotides read TGCGCCAGCAGCCAAGATGTACAGGACAATGAGCAGTTCTTC.

This chain connects TRBV12-2 to TRBJ2-3; the table assigns TRBD1, which was not confirmed against the DNA. TRBV12-2 is listed as a pseudogene. The CDR3 spans 13 residues. CDR3 sequence reads: CASPGQGGDTQYF. CDR3 sequence (DNA): TGTGCAAGTCCAGGACAGGGGGGAGATACGCAGTATTTT.

The rearrangement links TRBV20-1 to TRBJ1-6; TRBD1 might be the D (6 bases). CDR1 is DFQATT, CDR2 SNEGSKA, per germline (reference sequence). The germline V and J ends were trimmed by 3 bases and 4 bases, with 10 bases remaining between them. This CDR3 region has 14 residues. CDR3: CSASVGQYNSPLHF. The CDR3 coding sequence is TGCAGTGCTAGTGTTGGACAGTATAATTCACCCCTCCACTTT.

This clone was picked up a small number of times. V usage is TRBV5-6 and J usage is TRBJ2-3, with 8 bases matching TRBD2. V lost 2 bases and J lost 10; bases outside the gene matches: 9. The CDR3 extends over 14 amino acids. CDR1 is SGHDT, CDR2 YYEEEE, per germline. CDR3 coding DNA: TGTGCCAGCAGCTTCCAGCGGGGGCTCGGGCCGCAGTATTTT. Translating it yields CASSFQRGLGPQYF.

The rearrangement links TRBV5-6 to TRBJ1-6; weak D call: TRBD1 (6 bases). This CDR3 comprises 12 residues. Trimming took off 4 bases at V and 11 bases at J, with 10 bases between the two ends. Germline CDR1 and CDR2: SGHDT and YYEEEE. CDR3 loop: CASSLGQPPLHF. The CDR3 bases are TGTGCCAGCAGCCTCGGACAGCCACCCCTCCACTTT.

This chain connects TRBV7-2 to TRBJ1-2, with D uncertain. In germline, CDR1 is SGHTA, CDR2 FQGNSA. The CDR3 extends over 11 amino acids. The ends were cut back, 5 bases at V and 3 bases at J, with 4 bases in the middle. CDR3 bases: TGTGCCAGCAGCCTTTACTATGGCTACACCTTC. Protein sequence: CASSLYYGYTF.

The chain couples TRBV5-5 to TRBJ2-7, with a weak D call TRBD1 (6 bases). Germline CDR1 is SGHKS and CDR2 is YYEKEE (reference sequence). With 5 bases removed from V and 6 bases from J, the gap between germline ends came to 9 bases. This CDR3 has 11 residues. The CDR3 loop reads CASRQGREQYF. Here the CDR3 DNA reads TGTGCCAGCAGACAGGGTCGCGAGCAGTACTTC.

Only one count was recorded for this clone. The V gene is TRBV4-1, the J gene TRBJ2-2; 11 bases are a match to TRBD2. Unmatched junction bases numbered 9, after V lost 4 bases and J lost 5 bases. Per the germline V gene, CDR1 is MGHRA and CDR2 is YSYEKL. This CDR3 contains 17 residues. CDR3 sequence (DNA): TGCGCCAGCAGCCCACTTCCGGGACTAGCGGCGACCGGGGAGCTGTTTTTT. Amino acids: CASSPLPGLAATGELFF.

V gene TRBV5-6 combines with J gene TRBJ1-2, with 7 bases identical to TRBD1. Trimming took 1 base from V and 6 from J; bases not matched to a gene: 6. Germline CDR1 reads SGHDT; CDR2 reads YYEEEE. The CDR3 has 14 residues. CDR3 in amino acids: CASSLRTGLHGYTF. The CDR3 DNA is TGTGCCAGCAGCTTGCGGACAGGCCTACATGGCTACACCTTC.